Listed below are T cell receptor beta chains from one sample, sequenced in a study of T-cell memory formation after mild COVID-19. TCRdb re-called the 5' RACE reads with MiXCR, one entry per CDR3 protein. The sample includes 150,000 or so distinct CDR3 sequences, roughly 24% of them seen just once. Sequencing was performed on PBMCs or a T cell subset sorted from them (not recorded which). The receptors were sampled from an adult woman who had mild COVID-19 (a few samples of this study predate the infection). Cell type and time point are not known. Each CDR3 is given with its conserved first and last residue. The D gene is left open where the match is weak. Some rows have no size entry. The others give once, few or many, or a class for an expanded clone.

NA | TRBJ1-1 | TRBV4-3 | NA | CASSHQAGGGGAFF | TGCGCCAGCAGCCACCAAGCGGGGGGCGGAGGAGCTTTCTTT
NA | TRBJ2-7 | TRBV4-2 | few | CASSQDQGQGANYEQYF | TGTGCCAGCAGCCAAGATCAGGGCCAGGGTGCCAACTACGAGCAGTACTTC
NA | TRBJ2-6 | TRBV3-1 | NA | CASTDGKRHSGANVLTF | TGTGCCAGCACCGACGGAAAGCGACACTCTGGGGCCAACGTCCTGACTTTC
NA | TRBJ2-1 | TRBV7-3 | NA | CASSLETAFSYNEQFF | TGTGCCAGCAGCTTGGAGACAGCATTCTCCTACAATGAGCAGTTCTTC
NA | TRBJ2-4 | TRBV12-3/TRBV12-4 | few | CASRSLIEGKNIQYF | TGTGCCAGCAGATCCCTGATTGAGGGCAAAAACATTCAGTACTTC
NA | TRBJ1-3 | TRBV9 | NA | CASSPQDSVFSGNTIYF | TGTGCCAGCAGCCCCCAGGACAGCGTTTTCTCTGGAAACACCATATATTTT
NA | TRBJ2-7 | TRBV5-1 | few | CASSSGTLDEQYF | TGCGCCAGCAGCTCGGGGACCCTAGACGAGCAGTACTTC
TRBD2 | TRBJ2-3 | TRBV6-6 | NA | CASSTSGASTDTQYF | TGTGCCAGCAGTACTAGCGGGGCTAGCACAGATACGCAGTATTTT
TRBD1 | TRBJ2-2 | TRBV4-1 | NA | CASSPLTGVGTGELFF | TGCGCCAGCAGCCCCCTGACAGGGGTGGGCACCGGGGAGCTGTTTTTT
NA | TRBJ1-2 | TRBV12-3/TRBV12-4 | few | CASSLTQGSLYGYTF | TGTGCCAGCAGTTTAACCCAGGGGTCCCTTTATGGCTACACCTTC
NA | TRBJ1-5 | TRBV2 | few | CASSIGGPNQPQHF | TGTGCCAGCAGTATAGGGGGGCCGAATCAGCCCCAGCATTTT
TRBD2 | TRBJ2-7 | TRBV4-2 | many | CASSPGSGAYEQYF | TGTGCCAGCAGCCCCGGGAGCGGGGCCTACGAGCAGTACTTC
TRBD2 | TRBJ2-1 | TRBV4-3 | NA | CASSPGTSGGYGQFF | TGCGCCAGCAGCCCCGGGACTAGCGGGGGCTATGGGCAGTTCTTC
NA | TRBJ2-5 | TRBV24-1 | NA | CATSEPRDQQETQYF | TGTGCCACCAGTGAACCCCGGGACCAACAAGAGACCCAGTACTTC
NA | TRBJ2-1 | TRBV21-1 | NA | CASSKRVAGDYNEQFF | TGTGCCAGCAGCAAAAGGGTAGCGGGAGACTACAATGAGCAGTTCTTC
NA | TRBJ1-4 | TRBV4-1 | once | CASIQDWEKLFF | TGCGCCAGCATCCAAGATTGGGAAAAACTGTTTTTT
TRBD1 | TRBJ2-1 | TRBV10-3 | NA | CAIRDRDNEQFF | TGTGCCATCAGGGACAGGGATAATGAGCAGTTCTTC
TRBD2 | TRBJ2-3 | TRBV12-3/TRBV12-4 | many | CASSFLRGSTDTQYF | TGTGCCAGCAGTTTTTTGCGGGGGAGCACAGATACGCAGTATTTT
TRBD1 | TRBJ2-7 | TRBV10-3 | NA | CAISEDDRVTPCEQYF | TGTGCCATCAGTGAGGACGACAGGGTGACTCCCTGCGAGCAGTACTTC
NA | TRBJ2-3 | TRBV12-3/TRBV12-4 | few | CASTQLWDTQYF | TGTGCCAGCACCCAATTATGGGATACGCAGTATTTT
NA | TRBJ2-5 | TRBV9 | NA | CASSVGQDQETQYF | TGTGCCAGCAGCGTAGGACAGGATCAAGAGACCCAGTACTTC
TRBD2 | TRBJ2-3 | TRBV14 | few | CASSQALLAPQYF | TGTGCCAGCAGCCAAGCGTTACTAGCGCCGCAGTATTTT
TRBD2 | TRBJ2-5 | TRBV15 | NA | CATSRGTGGTQETQYF | TGTGCCACCAGCAGAGGAACCGGGGGGACCCAAGAGACCCAGTACTTC
NA | TRBJ2-4 | TRBV20-1 | NA | CSARALEVNIQYF | TGCAGTGCTAGAGCCTTAGAAGTAAACATTCAGTACTTC
NA | TRBJ2-2 | TRBV7-8 | NA | CASSLWLLDSDTGELFF | TGTGCCAGCAGCTTATGGTTGCTGGACTCAGACACCGGGGAGCTGTTTTTT
NA | TRBJ2-7 | TRBV5-6 | NA | CASSYTRPDEQYF | TGTGCCAGCAGCTATACTAGGCCCGACGAGCAGTACTTC
NA | TRBJ2-3 | TRBV12-3/TRBV12-4 | NA | CASSFFGLDTQYF | TGTGCCAGCAGCTTTTTTGGTTTGGATACGCAGTATTTT
NA | TRBJ2-2 | TRBV7-3 | NA | CASSLLGGDTGELFF | TGTGCCAGCAGCCTCCTGGGGGGCGACACCGGGGAGCTGTTTTTT